A single sample gave rise to the 21 T cell receptor beta chains below, sequenced in a study of glioma-infiltrating T cells after dendritic cell vaccination. Produced via immunoSEQ multiplex PCR; TCRdb's table is partial and in-frame only. The data show 93,000 or so clones, 70% to 80% seen once. This specimen was blood, taken before dendritic cell vaccination. These TCRs come from a human donor with glioblastoma.

This chain joins TRBV5-1 and TRBJ1-1; TRBD1 matches at 7 bases. Germline values: CDR1 SGHRS, CDR2 YFSETQ. This CDR3 has 16 amino acids. J gave up 2 bases and V 4 bases, and 11 bases lay outside the gene matches. CDR3 in DNA: TGCGCCAGCAGCCCATACCCGGGACAGCTTAACACTGAAGCTTTCTTT. Translating it yields CASSPYPGQLNTEAFF.

The table lists this clone with a few counts. The chain employs TRBV10-3 and TRBJ1-5; a weak D match, TRBD1 (6 bases). Germline V gives CDR1 ENHRY, CDR2 SYGVKD. V was cut by 3 bases and J by 4 bases, with 10 bases left in between. The CDR3 is 14 amino acids. The CDR3 region is CAISERQGNQPQHF. DNA of the CDR3: TGTGCCATCAGTGAAAGGCAGGGGAATCAGCCCCAGCATTTT.

The J gene is TRBJ2-7, the V gene TRBV5-4; 8 bases map to TRBD1. This CDR3 has 14 amino acids. V lost 3 bases and J lost 5; bases outside the gene matches: 7. Germline V gene lookup returns CDR1 SGHNT and CDR2 YYREEE (reference sequence). CDR3 DNA sequence: TGTGCCAGCAGCTCCCCAGGGGGCATGAACGAGCAGTACTTC. Its protein product is CASSSPGGMNEQYF.

In this sample, this clone turned up once. This sequence joins TRBV6-1 and TRBJ2-7; 8 bases fit TRBD1. The V gene end was trimmed by 7 bases and the J gene end by 4 bases; junction bases not matched to a gene: 6. The CDR3 has 13 amino acids. Germline loops: CDR1 MNHNS, CDR2 SASEGT. CDR3 nucleotides: TGTGCCAGCACCGCCGGGACAGGATACGAGCAGTACTTC. This sequence encodes CASTAGTGYEQYF.

This chain connects TRBV4-1 to TRBJ1-2, with 7 bases matching TRBD1. This CDR3 has 16 amino acids. After removal of 1 base from V and 2 bases from J, the junction contained 7 bases not matched to a gene. From germline, CDR1 is MGHRA and CDR2 YSYEKL. CDR3 nucleotides: TGCGCCAGCAGCCAAGGGAAGGCCAGGGGGAACTATGGCTACACCTTC. This codes for CASSQGKARGNYGYTF.

This clone was found a few times. The chain couples TRBV7-9 to TRBJ1-5; the D is unclear. There are 13 residues in the CDR3. Germline lookup yields CDR1 SEHNR and CDR2 FQNEAQ (reference sequence). Trimming shortened V by 6 bases and J by 8 bases, and 14 bases separated the two germline ends. In DNA, the CDR3 is TGTGCCAGCAGTTACGGGGTTCTCGAGCCCCAGCATTTT. Residues: CASSYGVLEPQHF. The full variable domain, its missing parts supplied by reference TRBV7-9 and TRBJ1-5, is DTGVSQNPRHKITKRGQNVTFRCDPISEHNRLYWYRQTLGQGPEFLTYFQNEAQLEKSRLLSDRFSAERPKGSFSTLEIQRTEQGDSAMYLCASSYGVLEPQHFGDGTRLSIL.

In this sample, this clone turned up once. The chain joins TRBV27 to TRBJ1-5; D uncertain. Trimming shortened V by 5 bases and J by 7 bases, and 9 bases separated the two germline ends. CDR3 length equals 12 residues. From germline, CDR1 is MNHEY and CDR2 SMNVEV (reference sequence). For the CDR3, the DNA is TGTGCCAGCAGTCTTTTTGGCCAGCCCCAGCATTTT. Translated: CASSLFGQPQHF.

This clone has a handful of counts. The J gene is TRBJ1-3, the V gene TRBV18; D gene unclear. Trimming removed 3 bases from V and 0 bases from J, with 9 bases in between. This CDR3 spans 15 amino acids. CDR1 is KGHSH and CDR2 is LQKENI in the germline V gene. The CDR3 DNA sequence: TGTGCCAGCTCACCCCTTACAAGCTCTGGAAACACCATATATTTT. It specifies CASSPLTSSGNTIYF.

This sequence joins TRBV6-1 and TRBJ2-7; TRBD1 agrees at 12 bases. Germline V gene sequence: CDR1 MNHNS, CDR2 SASEGT. The V segment lost 6 bases and the J segment 0 bases; nucleotides outside the gene matches: 12. The CDR3 is 18 residues long. CDR3 loop: CASSELGTGGAYSYEQYF. The CDR3 DNA reads TGTGCCAGCAGCGAACTGGGGACAGGGGGCGCCTACTCCTACGAGCAGTACTTC.

In DNA form, the CDR3 reads TGTGCCAGCAGTGAATTACTGGCCGGGGAGCTGTTTTTT. Its translation: CASSELLAGELFF. The rearrangement uses TRBV6-1 and TRBJ2-2, with D hard to call. Trimming removed 2 bases at V and 6 bases at J, with 7 bases between. The germline gives CDR1 MNHNS, CDR2 SASEGT. The CDR3 runs 13 residues.

The V gene is TRBV15, the J gene TRBJ2-7; TRBD1 is a possible D gene (6 bases). Germline CDR1 reads LNHNV; CDR2 reads YYDKDF (reference sequence). V was clipped by 3 bases and J by 6 bases, with 21 bases between them. The CDR3 is 16 amino acids. CDR3 nucleotides: TGTGCCACCAGCAGGGAACAGGGTCGATTGCTCTCCGAGCAGTACTTC. Protein product: CATSREQGRLLSEQYF.

The rearrangement links TRBV11-2 to TRBJ1-2; possible D gene TRBD1, 6 bases. The germline V gene encodes CDR1 SGHAT and CDR2 FQNNGV. V was shortened by 2 bases and J by 7 bases, with 20 bases between the two germline ends. The CDR3 spans 16 residues. In DNA form, the CDR3 reads TGTGCCAGCAGCTTAATGACAGGCCCTTGGATGGCTGGCTACACCTTC. Translated: CASSLMTGPWMAGYTF.

V is TRBV6-5 and J is TRBJ2-7; D is ambiguous. Germline V gives CDR1 MNHEY, CDR2 SVGAGI. V lost 6 bases and J lost 7, with 16 bases in between. The CDR3 is 13 amino acids. The CDR3 DNA follows: TGTGCCAGCAGCTTGGAGCGCGGTTTGGAGCAGTACTTC. Translated: CASSLERGLEQYF.

This clone has just a few counts. The rearrangement joins TRBV6-5 to TRBJ2-7; the D gene is possibly TRBD1 (6 bases). The CDR3 is 14 residues long. The V end lost 5 bases, the J end lost 3 bases, and 14 bases lay between the germline ends. Germline CDR1 and CDR2: MNHEY and SVGAGI. CDR3 residues: CASSTQGLFYEQYF. CDR3 DNA: TGTGCCAGCAGTACTCAGGGGCTGTTCTACGAGCAGTACTTC.

A single count supports this clone. Here the CDR3 reads CSARYLNEQFF. The CDR3 DNA reads as TGCAGTGCTAGGTATCTTAATGAGCAGTTCTTC. The J gene is TRBJ2-1, the V gene TRBV20-1; D gene ambiguous. Looked up from germline, CDR1 is DFQATT and CDR2 is SNEGSKA (reference sequence). With 3 bases removed from V and 7 bases from J, the gap between germline ends came to 7 bases. The CDR3 is made up of 11 amino acids.

The CDR3 here is CATSPGTGLSSGANVLTF. The CDR3 region has the DNA TGTGCCACCAGCCCAGGGACAGGCCTGAGCTCTGGGGCCAACGTCCTGACTTTC. V and J are TRBV15 and TRBJ2-6; 8 bases line up with TRBD1. This CDR3 is built from 18 residues. Germline V gene lookup returns CDR1 LNHNV and CDR2 YYDKDF (reference sequence). V was clipped by 5 bases and J by 0 bases; unmatched bases: 9.

This chain uses TRBV29-1 with TRBJ1-5; TRBD1 agrees at 8 bases. The CDR3 spans 13 residues. The V and J ends lost 4 bases and 7 bases, in that order; junction bases with no gene match: 6. CDR1 SQVTM and CDR2 ANQGSEA come from the germline V gene. The CDR3 region has the DNA TGCAGCGTTGGGGGGACAGGAGACCAGCCCCAGCATTTT. Translation gives CSVGGTGDQPQHF.

In nucleotides, the CDR3 is TGTGCCAGCAGTTTAGCGGGATTAGCCAAAAACATTCAGTACTTC. Protein product: CASSLAGLAKNIQYF. V is TRBV28 and J is TRBJ2-4; D is perhaps TRBD2 (6 bases). The CDR3 sequence is 15 residues long. Deletions cut 2 bases from V and 0 bases from J, with 8 bases between. Per germline, CDR1 MDHEN and CDR2 SYDVKM.

The V call is TRBV6-6, the J call TRBJ1-2, with a possible D match to TRBD1 (5 bases). This CDR3 is built from 15 residues. V was trimmed by 6 bases and J by 4 bases, leaving 18 bases between them. CDR1 and CDR2 from the germline V gene are MNHNY and SVGAGI (reference sequence). The CDR3 bases are TGTGCCAGCAGCCGACGGGGGTGGAGTCTCTATGGCTACACCTTC. Translating it yields CASSRRGWSLYGYTF.

The chain joins TRBV19 to TRBJ1-2; 7 bases agree with TRBD1. In germline, CDR1 is LNHDA, CDR2 SQIVND (reference sequence). The V and J ends lost 9 bases and 2 bases, in that order; junction bases with no gene match: 6. This CDR3 has 13 residues. The DNA of the CDR3 is TGTGCCAGCGGACAGGAGTTCAACTATGGCTACACCTTC. Its translation: CASGQEFNYGYTF.

V is TRBV29-1 and J is TRBJ1-5, with D tentatively TRBD1 (6 bases). The CDR3 is 13 amino acids. The germline V and J ends were trimmed by 4 bases and 3 bases, with 10 bases remaining between them. Looked up from germline, CDR1 is SQVTM and CDR2 is ANQGSEA. The CDR3, as DNA: TGCAGCGTTGGGGGGGGACACAATCAGCCCCAGCATTTT. Its protein product is CSVGGGHNQPQHF.